This entry is about one TCR beta chain. The data stem from a study of blood T cell repertoires in COVID-19. On the study more broadly: Samples taken during acute and convalescent COVID-19 were collected in the United States, Italy and Spain.

Per germline, CDR1 SGHTA and CDR2 FQGNSA. The CDR3 has 14 amino acids. V was shortened by 3 bases and J by 10 bases, with 18 bases between the two germline ends. Per the authors' pipeline: How many nucleated cells were present was estimated from reference gene primer amplification. Clones were sequenced by immunoSEQ multiplex PCR, and TCRdb holds only the in-frame ones, with some missing. The DNA was the basis for D and trimming; V, J and clone size are from that table. The sample lists about 110,000 clones, over 70% seen once, with roughly 0.86% in the top ten. The sample comprised peripheral blood. The chain uses TRBV7-2 and TRBJ1-2; D is undetermined. The receptor's source is a human donor with acute or convalescent COVID-19. The donor label of this sample is uncertain. DNA for the CDR3: TGTGCCAGCAGCTTTACTGGTTCTTCCGGTCACTACACCTTC. This encodes CASSFTGSSGHYTF.